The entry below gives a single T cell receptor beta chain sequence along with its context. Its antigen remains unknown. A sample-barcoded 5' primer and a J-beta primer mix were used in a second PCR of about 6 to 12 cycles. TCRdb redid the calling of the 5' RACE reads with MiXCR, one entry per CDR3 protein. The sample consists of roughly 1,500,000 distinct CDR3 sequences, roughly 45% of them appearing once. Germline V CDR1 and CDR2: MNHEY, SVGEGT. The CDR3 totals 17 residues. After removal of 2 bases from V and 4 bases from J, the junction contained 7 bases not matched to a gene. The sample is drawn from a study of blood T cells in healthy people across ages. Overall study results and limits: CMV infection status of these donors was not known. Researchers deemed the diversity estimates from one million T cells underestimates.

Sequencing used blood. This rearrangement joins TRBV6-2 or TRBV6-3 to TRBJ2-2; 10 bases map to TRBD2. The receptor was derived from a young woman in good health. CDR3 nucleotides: TGTGCCAGCAGTTACCAGCGGGGGGGCCGGAGCACCGGGGAGCTGTTTTTT. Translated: CASSYQRGGRSTGELFF.